The 32 T cell receptor beta chains in this list originate from one sample, sequenced in a study of blood T cells in healthy people across ages. The second PCR ran roughly 7 to 12 cycles with a sample-barcoded 5' primer and J-beta primers. TCRdb reanalysed the 5' RACE reads using MiXCR and keeps one entry per CDR3 protein. Here the sample spans around 1,900,000 distinct CDR3 sequences, around 40% being singletons. Sequenced sample: blood. All receptors derive from a human donor in good health.

This clonotype was seen many times. The rearrangement links TRBV12-3 or TRBV12-4 to TRBJ2-7; 10 bases are shared with TRBD1. CDR3 length equals 15 residues. Germline trimming cut 6 bases from V and 1 base from J; bases unmatched to any gene: 6. CDR3 region: CASSGPGQGSYEQYF. CDR3 nucleotide sequence: TGTGCCAGCAGCGGACCGGGACAGGGGTCCTACGAGCAGTACTTC.

The sample holds many counts of this clonotype. This rearrangement joins TRBV29-1 to TRBJ2-4; D remains ambiguous. The CDR3 spans 13 residues. Between the trimmed V and J ends, which lost 4 bases and 5 bases, there was a span of 12 bases. Per the germline V gene, CDR1 is SQVTM and CDR2 is ANQGSEA. CDR3 DNA sequence: TGCAGCGTTGGCCCCAGGACGGAAAACATTCAGTACTTC. It encodes CSVGPRTENIQYF.

In this sample, this clonotype turned up many times. This chain joins TRBV29-1 and TRBJ1-2, with 10 bases fitting TRBD1. Germline V CDR1 and CDR2: SQVTM, ANQGSEA. The CDR3 contains 12 residues. V gave up 4 bases and J gave up 8 bases; unmatched junction bases: 4. CDR3 protein: CSVVGQGDGYTF. CDR3 in DNA: TGCAGCGTTGTCGGACAGGGGGACGGCTACACCTTC.

The chain is built from TRBV10-3 and TRBJ1-3; no reliable D call. The V and J ends lost 2 bases and 0 bases respectively, with 11 bases between them. Germline V gene sequence: CDR1 ENHRY, CDR2 SYGVKD. This CDR3 comprises 16 residues. DNA of the CDR3: TGTGCCATCAGTGAGCCCCGGGGTCCCTCTGGAAACACCATATATTTT. Protein product: CAISEPRGPSGNTIYF.

In its sample, this clonotype was seen a few times. This chain connects TRBV7-8 to TRBJ2-6; D may be TRBD1 or TRBD2 (5 bases each). V lost 1 base, J lost 2 bases, and 18 bases lay in between. The CDR3 has 19 amino acids. Per germline, CDR1 SGHVS and CDR2 FQNEAQ. CDR3 region: CASSLDGGIDRPGANVLTF. CDR3 coding DNA: TGTGCCAGCAGCTTAGATGGGGGAATCGATCGTCCTGGGGCCAACGTCCTGACTTTC.

A few counts support this clonotype. This chain joins TRBV20-1 and TRBJ2-1; possible D gene TRBD2, 6 bases. The CDR3 is made up of 13 amino acids. Trimming took 6 bases from V and 1 from J, leaving 10 bases between them. The germline V gene encodes CDR1 DFQATT and CDR2 SNEGSKA (reference sequence). In DNA, the CDR3 is TGCAGTGCCCAGGAGGGTTCCTACAATGAGCAGTTCTTC. It specifies CSAQEGSYNEQFF.

V and J are TRBV5-6 and TRBJ1-3; D may be TRBD1 (5 bases). The CDR3 sequence is 15 residues long. Germline CDR1 is SGHDT and CDR2 is YYEEEE. V was clipped by 1 base and J by 8 bases, with 16 bases between them. CDR3 sequence reads: CASSLNGAQGDTIYF. For the CDR3, the DNA is TGTGCCAGCAGCTTGAACGGGGCCCAAGGAGACACCATATATTTT.

This rearrangement joins TRBV2 to TRBJ2-2, with D possibly being TRBD1 (6 bases). The CDR3 totals 16 residues. Between the trimmed V and J ends, which lost 8 bases and 4 bases, there was a span of 20 bases. CDR1 and CDR2 from the germline V gene are SNHLY and FYNNEI. CDR3 protein: CASLPSTGSITGELFF. The CDR3 nucleotides read TGTGCCAGCCTCCCCTCCACAGGGTCCATCACCGGGGAGCTGTTTTTT.

The chain carries TRBV7-2 and TRBJ2-7; 16 positions match TRBD2. The CDR3 covers 18 residues. The J segment lost 4 bases and the V segment lost 3 bases, leaving 9 bases of the junction unmatched. Germline assignment: CDR1 SGHTA and CDR2 FQGNSA. The CDR3 loop is CASSFVKGLAGGSYEQYF. CDR3 coding DNA: TGTGCCAGCAGCTTTGTCAAGGGACTAGCGGGAGGGTCGTACGAGCAGTACTTC.

J is TRBJ2-3 and V is TRBV7-2, with D perhaps matching TRBD2 (7 bases). Germline-derived CDR1 and CDR2 are SGHTA and FQGNSA. This CDR3 comprises 15 residues. V was trimmed by 5 bases and J by 7 bases, leaving 19 bases between them. CDR3 DNA sequence: TGTGCCAGCAGCGAGGGAGGGGGGCCCTCCTATACGCAGTATTTT. This gives the protein CASSEGGGPSYTQYF.

This clonotype appeared many times. This sequence joins TRBV15 and TRBJ2-5; 8 bases line up with TRBD1. J lost 7 bases, V lost 0 bases, and 4 bases had no gene match. CDR1 is LNHNV and CDR2 is YYDKDF in the germline V gene (reference sequence). The CDR3 runs 14 residues. CDR3 sequence: CATSRDDRGRTQYF. CDR3 nucleotides: TGTGCCACCAGCAGAGATGACAGGGGTAGGACCCAGTACTTC.

With respect to this clonotype: A much larger clone lies a single base off, so this may be a read error. The V call is TRBV6-2 or TRBV6-3, the J call TRBJ2-1; no definite D call. CDR1 is MNHEY and CDR2 is SVGEGT in the germline V gene. The V end lost 1 base, the J end lost 9 bases, and 10 bases lay between the germline ends. The CDR3 runs 13 residues. The CDR3 spells CASSYLGWGEQFF. CDR3 DNA sequence: TGTGCCAGCAGTTACTTGGGTTGGGGTGAGCAGTTCTTC.

The genes are TRBV28 and TRBJ2-5; TRBD2 might be the D (6 bases). The CDR3 is 12 residues long. V dropped 6 bases and J dropped 7 bases, with 12 bases sitting between them. Germline values: CDR1 MDHEN, CDR2 SYDVKM. The CDR3 loop is CASRKLGGTQYF. The CDR3 DNA reads TGTGCCAGCAGAAAGCTGGGGGGGACCCAGTACTTC.

The chain uses TRBV2 and TRBJ1-2, with D possibly being TRBD1 (6 bases). The CDR3 has 14 amino acids. In germline, CDR1 is SNHLY, CDR2 FYNNEI. V shed 1 base and J shed 7 bases, with 13 bases lying between them. Written as DNA, the CDR3 is TGTGCCAGCAGTGAAGAGGGCAGGGGAGGTGGCTACACCTTC. It encodes CASSEEGRGGGYTF.

This clonotype turned up a few times. The rearrangement joins TRBV4-2 to TRBJ2-3; 10 bases line up with TRBD2. This CDR3 contains 17 residues. The germline V gene has CDR1 LGHNA and CDR2 YNFKEQ. The junction had 7 bases not matched to a gene; V was cut back by 0 bases and J by 4 bases. CDR3 nucleotide sequence: TGTGCCAGCAGCCAAGATCTGAAGCGGGGGGGCGCAGATACGCAGTATTTT. This codes for CASSQDLKRGGADTQYF.

The CDR3 region is CATSDSRRTGYEQYF. CDR3 nucleotide sequence: TGTGCCACCAGTGATTCCCGGCGAACAGGATACGAGCAGTACTTC. V is TRBV24-1 and J is TRBJ2-7; D is possibly TRBD1 (5 bases). V was clipped by 2 bases and J by 4 bases, with 14 bases between them. CDR1 KGHDR and CDR2 SFDVKD come from the germline V gene. The CDR3 is made up of 15 amino acids.

This chain links TRBV9 with TRBJ2-5, with unresolved D. From germline, CDR1 is SGDLS and CDR2 YYNGEE. Trimming shortened V by 0 bases and J by 11 bases, and 11 bases separated the two germline ends. The CDR3 extends over 12 amino acids. CDR3: CASSVEESQQYF. CDR3 bases: TGTGCCAGCAGCGTAGAAGAGTCACAACAGTACTTC.

This clonotype was picked up a small number of times. The chain couples TRBV28 to TRBJ1-5; D is perhaps TRBD1 (5 bases). V was trimmed by 4 bases and J by 7 bases, leaving 11 bases between them. Germline lookup yields CDR1 MDHEN and CDR2 SYDVKM. The CDR3 has 13 residues. The CDR3 bases are TGTGCCAGCAGTTCGGGGCGTTGGCAGCCCCAGCATTTT. Translated, it gives CASSSGRWQPQHF.

This chain uses TRBV29-1 with TRBJ2-5; 10 nucleotides align to TRBD2. J was trimmed by 0 bases and V by 5 bases; bases with no gene match: 3. From germline, CDR1 is SQVTM and CDR2 ANQGSEA. This CDR3 spans 14 amino acids. The CDR3 region is CSVSSGGYQETQYF. For the CDR3, the DNA is TGCAGCGTTAGTAGCGGGGGGTACCAAGAGACCCAGTACTTC.

A word on this clonotype: Mismatch with germline at one junction end may stem from a read error. V is TRBV5-1 and J is TRBJ2-1; TRBD1 or TRBD2 may be the D gene (5 bases each). Per germline, CDR1 SGHRS and CDR2 YFSETQ. CDR3 length equals 17 residues. The CDR3 is CASSLAVWDLEGNEQFF. The CDR3 coding sequence is TGCGCCAGCAGCTTGGCCGTGTGGGACCTCGAAGGTAATGAACAGTTCTTC.

This clonotype was seen more than once but under ten times. V and J are TRBV6-5 and TRBJ2-5, with D uncertain. The CDR3 sequence is 15 residues long. V gave up 0 bases and J gave up 4 bases, with 12 bases separating them. Germline CDR1 MNHEY, CDR2 SVGAGI. This CDR3 reads CASSYSSVSPETQYF. The DNA of the CDR3 is TGTGCCAGCAGTTACTCGTCGGTGTCGCCAGAGACCCAGTACTTC.

The V gene is TRBV6-4, the J gene TRBJ1-2, with no clear D. V shed 7 bases and J shed 0 bases, with 6 bases lying between them. The CDR3 sequence is 12 residues long. Germline values: CDR1 MRHNA, CDR2 SNTAGT. CDR3 amino acids: CASNRANYGYTF. The DNA for the CDR3 is TGTGCCAGCAACAGAGCTAACTATGGCTACACCTTC.

The J gene is TRBJ2-1, the V gene TRBV20-1, with a tentative D call TRBD2 (6 bases). Trimming took 6 bases from V and 8 from J, leaving 14 bases between them. The CDR3 length is 12 residues. Germline CDR1 reads DFQATT; CDR2 reads SNEGSKA (reference sequence). CDR3 in amino acids: CSAEGPAYEQFF. CDR3 sequence (DNA): TGCAGTGCGGAGGGACCAGCATATGAGCAGTTCTTC.

V gene TRBV18 combines with J gene TRBJ2-1; a possible D gene is TRBD2 (5 bases). Trimming left V 6 bases short and J 7 bases short, with 13 bases between. CDR3 size: 13 residues. Germline-derived CDR1 and CDR2 are KGHSH and LQKENI. The CDR3 DNA sequence: TGTGCCAGCTCTCGAGGGTTCGAGAATGAGCAGTTCTTC. Translating it yields CASSRGFENEQFF.

This clonotype was recorded once. The gene calls are TRBV20-1 and TRBJ2-5; 8 bases agree with TRBD1. V shed 4 bases, J shed 7 bases, and the junction held 8 bases outside the gene matches. The CDR3 spans 13 residues. Per the germline V gene, CDR1 is DFQATT and CDR2 is SNEGSKA (reference sequence). In nucleotides, the CDR3 is TGCAGTGCTACAGGACAGGGTGGTTGGACCCAGTACTTC. Amino acid sequence: CSATGQGGWTQYF.

This clonotype was observed a handful of times. The rearrangement uses TRBV18 and TRBJ1-1, with D unresolved. The CDR3 extends over 13 amino acids. The germline V and J ends were trimmed by 2 bases and 3 bases, with 7 bases remaining between them. Looked up from germline, CDR1 is KGHSH and CDR2 is LQKENI. CDR3 residues: CASSPNRDTEAFF. The DNA for the CDR3 is TGTGCCAGCTCACCAAACAGAGACACTGAAGCTTTCTTT. Full variable domain (missing parts from reference TRBV18 and TRBJ1-1): NAGVMQNPRHLVRRRGQEARLRCSPMKGHSHVYWYRQLPEEGLKFMVYLQKENIIDESGMPKERFSAEFPKEGPSILRIQQVVRGDSAAYFCASSPNRDTEAFFGQGTRLTVV.

The J gene is TRBJ1-2, the V gene TRBV5-1; maybe TRBD1 (5 bases). This CDR3 is 13 amino acids long. Trimming cost V 7 bases and J 8 bases, with 18 bases left between them. Per the germline V gene, CDR1 is SGHRS and CDR2 is YFSETQ. The CDR3 nucleotides read TGCGCCAGCGGCCAGGGACTGATGGGAGGCTACACCTTC. It is translated as CASGQGLMGGYTF.

The CDR3 sequence is CASRRQIQDTDTQYF. In DNA form, the CDR3 reads TGCGCCAGCAGAAGACAAATTCAGGACACAGATACGCAGTATTTT. The gene calls are TRBV5-1 and TRBJ2-3; unclear D gene. The CDR3 consists of 15 residues. V lost 5 bases, J lost 2 bases, and 15 bases lay in between. Germline V gene lookup returns CDR1 SGHRS and CDR2 YFSETQ.

The gene calls are TRBV7-9 and TRBJ1-1; possibly TRBD1 for D (5 bases). Germline assignment: CDR1 SEHNR and CDR2 FQNEAQ (reference sequence). The CDR3 length is 12 residues. V lost 8 bases to trimming and J lost 5 bases, with 12 bases between them. As DNA, the CDR3 is TGTGCCAGCCGGGAGGGGTGGACTGAAGCTTTCTTT. This sequence encodes CASREGWTEAFF.

The V call is TRBV5-1, the J call TRBJ2-5, with 7 bases fitting TRBD2. From germline, CDR1 is SGHRS and CDR2 YFSETQ. The trim removed 4 bases at V and 2 bases at J, leaving 11 bases unmatched. The CDR3 totals 16 residues. Written as DNA, the CDR3 is TGCGCCAGCAGCCCTCTAAGCGGGGCGGAACAAGAGACCCAGTACTTC. As protein: CASSPLSGAEQETQYF.

This clonotype was observed at least ten times. The chain couples TRBV7-3 to TRBJ2-1; no clear D. The CDR3 is 13 amino acids. With 4 bases removed from V and 4 bases from J, the gap between germline ends came to 8 bases. Germline assignment: CDR1 SGHTA and CDR2 FQGTGA. The CDR3 sequence is CASSSDPYNEQFF. CDR3 DNA sequence: TGTGCCAGCAGCTCAGACCCGTACAATGAGCAGTTCTTC.

The CDR3 sequence is CASSLAPGVNEQFF. In DNA, the CDR3 is TGTGCCAGCAGCTTAGCCCCAGGGGTCAATGAGCAGTTCTTC. The J gene is TRBJ2-1, the V gene TRBV7-3; TRBD1 is a possible D gene (6 bases). Germline V CDR1 and CDR2: SGHTA, FQGTGA. The CDR3 is 14 amino acids. V dropped 2 bases and J dropped 6 bases, with 11 bases sitting between them.